This T cell receptor beta chain was documented in a study of T cells after yellow fever vaccination. Study context: It was SMART-Seq v4 Ultra Low Input that prepared the fractions with low cell numbers.

As for this clonotype: Its matching antigen is unknown.

Study findings and constraints: Clonotypes appearing in both CD4 and CD8 compartments existed, and their share was small. At 95% to 97% for CD4 and approximately 88% for CD8, most primary-vaccination clones showed up again after the booster.

The CDR3 is 17 amino acids. TCRdb re-analysed the 5' RACE reads in MiXCR, keeping a single row per CDR3 protein. The table records 400,000 or so distinct CDR3 sequences, roughly 10% of them present only once. Sequenced material: PBMCs, taken on the day of the first yellow fever vaccination. This clonotype was sampled from a man in his late teens or twenties who received the YFV17D yellow fever vaccine. This rearrangement joins TRBV21-1 to TRBJ2-3; the table calls TRBD1, which could not be checked here. TRBV21-1 is listed as a pseudogene. CDR3 region: CASSKGGAFSSTDTQYF. The CDR3 DNA is TGTGCCAGCAGCAAAGGGGGGGCATTTTCTAGCACAGATACGCAGTATTTT.